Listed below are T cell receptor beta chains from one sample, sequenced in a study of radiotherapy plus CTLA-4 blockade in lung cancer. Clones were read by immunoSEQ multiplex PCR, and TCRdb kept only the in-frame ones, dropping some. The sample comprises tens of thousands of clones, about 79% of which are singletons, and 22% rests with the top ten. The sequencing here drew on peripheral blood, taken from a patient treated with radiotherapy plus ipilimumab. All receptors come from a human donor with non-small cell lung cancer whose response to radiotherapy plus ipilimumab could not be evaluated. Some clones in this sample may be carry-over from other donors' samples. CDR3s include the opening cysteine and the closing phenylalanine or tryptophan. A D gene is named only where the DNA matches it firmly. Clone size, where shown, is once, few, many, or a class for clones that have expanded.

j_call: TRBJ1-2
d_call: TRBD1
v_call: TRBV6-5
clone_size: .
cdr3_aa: CASRLQGARGYTF
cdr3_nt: TGTGCCAGCAGACTACAGGGGGCGCGGGGCTACACCTTC

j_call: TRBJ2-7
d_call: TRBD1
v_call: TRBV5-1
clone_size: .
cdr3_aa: CASSVNPGTVTYEQYF
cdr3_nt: TGCGCCAGCAGCGTAAACCCCGGGACAGTAACCTACGAGCAGTACTTC

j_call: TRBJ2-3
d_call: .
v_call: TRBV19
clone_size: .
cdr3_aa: CASNTAATDTQYF
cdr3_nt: TGTGCCAGTAACACAGCCGCCACAGATACGCAGTATTTT

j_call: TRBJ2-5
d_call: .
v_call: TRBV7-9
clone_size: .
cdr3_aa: CASSLAAGIAGQETQYF
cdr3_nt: TGTGCCAGCAGCTTAGCAGCAGGTATCGCGGGCCAAGAGACCCAGTACTTC

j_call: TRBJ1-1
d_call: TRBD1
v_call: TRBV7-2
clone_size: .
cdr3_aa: CASSYDRGNTEAFF
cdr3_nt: TGTGCCAGCAGCTATGACAGGGGGAACACTGAAGCTTTCTTT

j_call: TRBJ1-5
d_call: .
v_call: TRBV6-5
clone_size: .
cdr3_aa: CASSYSARISNQPQHF
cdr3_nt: TGTGCCAGCAGTTACTCGGCGCGGATAAGCAATCAGCCCCAGCATTTT

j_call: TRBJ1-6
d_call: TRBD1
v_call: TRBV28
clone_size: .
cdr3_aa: CASSSGQGYYNSPLHF
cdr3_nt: TGTGCCAGCAGTAGCGGACAGGGGTATTATAATTCACCCCTCCACTTT

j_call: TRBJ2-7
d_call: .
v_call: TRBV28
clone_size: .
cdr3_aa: CASSTPIGGREQYF
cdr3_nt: TGTGCCAGCAGTACCCCCATCGGGGGGCGCGAGCAGTACTTC

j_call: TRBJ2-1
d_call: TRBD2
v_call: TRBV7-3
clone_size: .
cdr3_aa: CASTRTSGGGSNEQFF
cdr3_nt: TGTGCCAGCACACGGACTAGCGGGGGGGGAAGCAATGAGCAGTTCTTC

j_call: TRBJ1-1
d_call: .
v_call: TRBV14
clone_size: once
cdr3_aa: CASSVQGNTEAFF
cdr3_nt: TGTGCCAGCAGCGTACAGGGGAACACTGAAGCTTTCTTT

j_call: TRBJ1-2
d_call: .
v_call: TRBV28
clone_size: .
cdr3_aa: CASSLGARGYTF
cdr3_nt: TGTGCCAGCAGTTTGGGGGCCCGTGGCTACACCTTC

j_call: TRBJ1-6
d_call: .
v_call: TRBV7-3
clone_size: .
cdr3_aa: CASSLLGAPGSPLHF
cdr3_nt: TGTGCCAGCAGCTTATTGGGAGCGCCCGGTTCACCCCTCCACTTT